These 10 T cell receptor beta chains were all obtained from the same sample, sequenced in a study of identical twins. TCRdb fed the 5' RACE reads into MiXCR, producing one record per CDR3 protein. This table holds about 900,000 distinct CDR3 sequences, 9% to 15% found once. Separately, the same data were catalogued under a study of yellow fever vaccine responses in identical twins.

The specimen sequenced was PBMCs. The receptors stem from a woman younger than 30 in good health.

The CDR3 loop is CASSLLSLAVSTDTQYF. The DNA for the CDR3 is TGTGCCAGCAGCTTACTCTCACTAGCGGTTAGCACAGATACGCAGTATTTT. The chain links TRBV7-6 to TRBJ2-3, with 8 bases identical to TRBD2. Looked up from germline, CDR1 is SGHVS and CDR2 is FNYEAQ. The CDR3 runs to 17 residues. The V segment lost 2 bases and the J segment 0 bases; nucleotides outside the gene matches: 7.

The rearrangement links TRBV29-1 to TRBJ2-7; 7 bases line up with TRBD1. With 0 bases clipped from V and 6 bases from J, the junction kept 8 bases outside the gene matches. CDR3 length equals 14 residues. Germline CDR1 and CDR2: SQVTM and ANQGSEA. CDR3 in DNA: TGCAGCGTTGAAGATCGACAGGGTGCGAGCGAGCAGTACTTC. Its translation is CSVEDRQGASEQYF.

The gene calls are TRBV7-7 and TRBJ2-5, with 10 bases identical to TRBD2. V lost 8 bases, J lost 4 bases, and 13 bases stayed unmatched. Germline V gene lookup returns CDR1 SSHAT and CDR2 FNYEAQ (reference sequence). This CDR3 has 16 amino acids. DNA of the CDR3: TGTGCCAGCGTCCCCGGACTAGCGGCAGGCTCAGAGACCCAGTACTTC. Translating it yields CASVPGLAAGSETQYF.

This chain joins TRBV7-9 and TRBJ2-2; D may be TRBD2 (6 bases). The CDR3 consists of 15 residues. The V end lost 5 bases, the J end lost 3 bases, and 13 bases lay between the germline ends. Germline V lookup: CDR1 SEHNR, CDR2 FQNEAQ (reference sequence). CDR3 region: CASSPRGSDTGELFF. The CDR3 DNA follows: TGTGCCAGCAGCCCCCGGGGGTCGGACACCGGGGAGCTGTTTTTT. Full variable domain (outside the CDR3, taken from reference TRBV7-9 and TRBJ2-2): DTGVSQNPRHKITKRGQNVTFRCDPISEHNRLYWYRQTLGQGPEFLTYFQNEAQLEKSRLLSDRFSAERPKGSFSTLEIQRTEQGDSAMYLCASSPRGSDTGELFFGEGSRLTVL.

This clonotype was seen more than once but under ten times. The chain uses TRBV7-9 and TRBJ2-1; D might be TRBD2 (7 bases). The CDR3 length is 15 residues. CDR1 and CDR2 (germline): SEHNR, FQNEAQ (reference sequence). Trimming stripped 3 bases from V and 8 bases from J, with 17 bases between. CDR3: CASSFSEAGAHEQFF. The CDR3 region has the DNA TGTGCCAGCAGCTTTTCTGAGGCGGGGGCCCATGAGCAGTTCTTC. Full variable domain (remainder filled in from reference TRBV7-9 and TRBJ2-1): DTGVSQNPRHKITKRGQNVTFRCDPISEHNRLYWYRQTLGQGPEFLTYFQNEAQLEKSRLLSDRFSAERPKGSFSTLEIQRTEQGDSAMYLCASSFSEAGAHEQFFGPGTRLTVL.

V usage is TRBV15 and J usage is TRBJ2-5; D is perhaps TRBD1 (6 bases). The CDR3 is 15 residues long. The V and J ends lost 0 bases and 5 bases respectively, with 13 bases between them. Germline CDR1 is LNHNV and CDR2 is YYDKDF (reference sequence). The CDR3 DNA reads TGTGCCACCAGCAGAGATCCAGGGGTGGGGGAGACCCAGTACTTC. This translates into CATSRDPGVGETQYF. The variable domain in full, with the rest retrieved from reference TRBV15 and TRBJ2-5, is DAMVIQNPRYQVTQFGKPVTLSCSQTLNHNVMYWYQQKSSQAPKLLFHYYDKDFNNEADTPDNFQSRRPNTSFCFLDIRSPGLGDTAMYLCATSRDPGVGETQYFGPGTRLLVL.

This clonotype was found many times. The V call is TRBV5-1, the J call TRBJ2-7; D is unresolved. The CDR3 runs 15 residues. V was pared by 1 base and J by 2 bases, with 13 bases between. CDR1 and CDR2 from the germline V gene are SGHRS and YFSETQ. The CDR3 DNA reads TGCGCCAGCAGCTTGCTTGCGGACGCTACCTACGAGCAGTACTTC. It yields the protein CASSLLADATYEQYF.

The CDR3 DNA is TGTGCCAGCAGCCCCGGGACAGGGTGGTATGAGCAGTTCTTC. Encoded protein: CASSPGTGWYEQFF. The chain is built from TRBV4-2 and TRBJ2-1; 9 bases agree with TRBD1. Germline trimming cut 4 bases from V and 8 bases from J; bases unmatched to any gene: 6. The germline gives CDR1 LGHNA, CDR2 YNFKEQ. The CDR3 sequence is 14 residues long.

The gene calls are TRBV10-2 and TRBJ2-1; D is possibly TRBD2 (6 bases). The germline gives CDR1 WSHSY, CDR2 SAAADI. The CDR3 extends over 17 amino acids. V lost 6 bases and J lost 0, with 18 bases in between. The CDR3 nucleotides are TGCGCCAGCAGCCTCCTAGTGAGGGAGGCCTCCTACAATGAGCAGTTCTTC. Translated, it gives CASSLLVREASYNEQFF.

A few counts support this clonotype. The rearrangement uses TRBV6-1 and TRBJ2-1, with D possibly called TRBD1 or TRBD2 (6 bases each). The CDR3 consists of 14 residues. V lost 7 bases and J 6 bases, leaving 16 bases between the germline ends. The germline V gene has CDR1 MNHNS and CDR2 SASEGT. In DNA, the CDR3 is TGTGCCAGCAAGGAGGGGGTCGAAGGCAATGAGCAGTTCTTC. Amino acid sequence: CASKEGVEGNEQFF.